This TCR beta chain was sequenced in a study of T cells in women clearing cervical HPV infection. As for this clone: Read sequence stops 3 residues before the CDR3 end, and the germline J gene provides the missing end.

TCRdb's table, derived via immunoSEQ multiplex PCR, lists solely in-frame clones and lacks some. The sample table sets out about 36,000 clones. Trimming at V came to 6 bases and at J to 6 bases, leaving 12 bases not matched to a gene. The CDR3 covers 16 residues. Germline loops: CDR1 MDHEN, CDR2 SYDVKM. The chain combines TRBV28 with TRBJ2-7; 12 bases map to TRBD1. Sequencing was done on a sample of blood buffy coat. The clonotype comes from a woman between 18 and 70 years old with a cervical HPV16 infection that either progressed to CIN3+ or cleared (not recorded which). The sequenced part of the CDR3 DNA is TGTGCCAGCAGCCTCCGGCCCGGGACAGGGGGCAGCGAG. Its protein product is CASSLRPGTGGSE. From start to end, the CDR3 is CASSLRPGTGGSEQYF. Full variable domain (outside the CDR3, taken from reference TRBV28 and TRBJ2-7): DVKVTQSSRYLVKRTGEKVFLECVQDMDHENMFWYRQDPGLGLRLIYFSYDVKMKEKGDIPEGYSVSREKKERFSLILESASTNQTSMYLCASSLRPGTGGSEQYFGPGTRLTVT.